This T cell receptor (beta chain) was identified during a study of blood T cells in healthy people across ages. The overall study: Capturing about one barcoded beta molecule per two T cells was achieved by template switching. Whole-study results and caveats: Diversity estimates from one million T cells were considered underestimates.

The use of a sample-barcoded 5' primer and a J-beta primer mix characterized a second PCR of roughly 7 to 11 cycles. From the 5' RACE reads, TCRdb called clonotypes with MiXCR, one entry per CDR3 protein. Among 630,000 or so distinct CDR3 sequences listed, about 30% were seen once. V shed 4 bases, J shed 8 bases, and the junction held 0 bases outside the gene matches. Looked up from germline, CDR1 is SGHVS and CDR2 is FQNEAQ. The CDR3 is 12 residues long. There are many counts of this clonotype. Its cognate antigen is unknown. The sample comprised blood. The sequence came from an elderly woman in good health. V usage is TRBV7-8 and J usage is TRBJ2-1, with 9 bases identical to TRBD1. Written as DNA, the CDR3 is TGTGCCAGCAGCTGGGACAGGGATGAGCAGTTCTTC. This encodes CASSWDRDEQFF.